The 30 T cell receptor beta chains below come from one sample, sequenced in a study of identical twins. TCRdb ran MiXCR on the 5' RACE reads and lists one entry per CDR3 protein. Of 450,000 or so distinct CDR3 sequences in the sample, over 11% were seen once. This same sample was also taken into another study, of yellow fever vaccine responses in identical twins.

Material for sequencing was CD4+ T cells sorted from blood. The receptors here all came from a woman between 18 and 30 years old in good health.

The sample holds one count of this clonotype. The chain links TRBV6-1 to TRBJ1-2; 10 bases align to TRBD1. V gave up 5 bases and J gave up 5 bases; unmatched junction bases: 8. This CDR3 region has 15 residues. Germline-derived CDR1 and CDR2 are MNHNS and SASEGT. The CDR3 protein is CASSRPGTGAYGYTF. CDR3 nucleotide sequence: TGTGCCAGCAGTCGTCCCGGGACAGGGGCGTATGGCTACACCTTC.

In this sample, this clonotype turned up many times. The genes are TRBV12-3 or TRBV12-4 and TRBJ2-7, with 7 nucleotides matching TRBD1. After removal of 5 bases from V and 2 bases from J, the junction contained 9 bases not matched to a gene. This CDR3 has 15 residues. CDR3: CASSPPDRVPYEQYF. In nucleotides, the CDR3 is TGTGCCAGCAGTCCCCCCGACAGGGTACCCTACGAGCAGTACTTC.

This clonotype was seen ten or more times. V gene TRBV29-1 combines with J gene TRBJ2-2; 7 bases align to TRBD2. CDR1 is SQVTM, CDR2 ANQGSEA, per germline. Trimming removed 5 bases from V and 3 bases from J; junction bases left unmatched: 12. The CDR3 has 16 amino acids. The CDR3 DNA is TGCAGCGTTCCGGGCCTGGGGGGGAGCCACACCGGGGAGCTGTTTTTT. As protein: CSVPGLGGSHTGELFF.

In nucleotides, the CDR3 is TGTGCCAGCAGCGTAGGCAGTCGGTTGTTCTTC. Translated: CASSVGSRLFF. This chain joins TRBV9 and TRBJ2-1; D is unresolved. V dropped 0 bases and J dropped 15 bases, with 10 bases sitting between them. The CDR3 is made up of 11 amino acids. CDR1 SGDLS and CDR2 YYNGEE come from the germline V gene.

The gene calls are TRBV10-3 and TRBJ2-1, with unresolved D. The CDR3 is 13 amino acids. V was shortened by 4 bases and J by 13 bases, with 17 bases between the two germline ends. Germline V gene lookup returns CDR1 ENHRY and CDR2 SYGVKD. This chain's CDR3 is CAISGTLGFLQFF. DNA for the CDR3: TGTGCCATCAGTGGAACCCTCGGGTTCCTTCAGTTCTTC.

This clonotype was recorded many times. V and J are TRBV7-9 and TRBJ2-7, with no clear D. This CDR3 has 14 amino acids. CDR1 SEHNR and CDR2 FQNEAQ come from the germline V gene (reference sequence). V lost 0 bases and J 5 bases, leaving 11 bases between the germline ends. The CDR3 reads CASSLAGLDHEQYF. CDR3 nucleotides: TGTGCCAGCAGCTTAGCAGGGCTCGACCACGAGCAGTACTTC.

This clonotype showed up just a few times. This chain connects TRBV9 to TRBJ2-3, with D perhaps assigned TRBD1 or TRBD2 (5 bases each). V was shortened by 2 bases and J by 2 bases, with 9 bases between the two germline ends. This CDR3 is 14 amino acids long. In germline, CDR1 is SGDLS, CDR2 YYNGEE. CDR3 sequence reads: CASSVGAYTDTQYF. In nucleotides, the CDR3 is TGTGCCAGCAGCGTCGGGGCCTACACAGATACGCAGTATTTT. Full variable domain (rest looked up from reference TRBV9 and TRBJ2-3): DSGVTQTPKHLITATGQRVTLRCSPRSGDLSVYWYQQSLDQGLQFLIQYYNGEERAKGNILERFSAQQFPDLHSELNLSSLELGDSALYFCASSVGAYTDTQYFGPGTRLTVL.

CDR3 amino acids: CASSLAPQISYEQYF. CDR3 in DNA: TGTGCCAGCAGCTTAGCGCCCCAAATTTCATACGAGCAGTACTTC. The rearrangement joins TRBV7-2 to TRBJ2-7; no reliable D call. The length of the CDR3 is 15 residues. V was clipped by 0 bases and J by 4 bases, with 13 bases between them. Germline lookup yields CDR1 SGHTA and CDR2 FQGNSA.

This clonotype has more than one count but fewer than ten. J is TRBJ1-1 and V is TRBV5-1; D unclear. The germline gives CDR1 SGHRS, CDR2 YFSETQ. V dropped 2 bases and J dropped 4 bases, with 9 bases sitting between them. The CDR3 contains 13 residues. The CDR3 loop is CASSLRGSTEAFF. The CDR3 DNA reads as TGCGCCAGCAGCTTAAGAGGCAGCACTGAAGCTTTCTTT.

This clonotype showed up just a few times. The V call is TRBV20-1, the J call TRBJ2-7, with D possibly being TRBD1 (8 bases). The CDR3 length is 13 residues. Germline CDR1 and CDR2: DFQATT and SNEGSKA (reference sequence). V lost 5 bases and J 6 bases, leaving 17 bases between the germline ends. The CDR3 DNA reads TGCAGTGCTCCCAGGACAGGGAGGGCCGAGCAGTACTTC. Translated, it gives CSAPRTGRAEQYF.

In this sample, this clonotype turned up a few times. The V gene is TRBV4-3, the J gene TRBJ2-1; D uncertain. Germline assignment: CDR1 LGHNA and CDR2 YSLEER. CDR3 length: 14 residues. The V end lost 0 bases, the J end lost 7 bases, and 10 bases lay between the germline ends. DNA of the CDR3: TGCGCCAGCAGCCAAGAGACAAGTAGGAATGAGCAGTTCTTC. This translates into CASSQETSRNEQFF.

A few counts support this clonotype. The V and J genes are TRBV20-1 and TRBJ2-2, with D perhaps matching TRBD2 (6 bases). V dropped 6 bases and J dropped 4 bases, with 9 bases sitting between them. CDR1 and CDR2 from the germline V gene are DFQATT and SNEGSKA (reference sequence). CDR3 size: 12 residues. CDR3 residues: CSAGRSTGELFF. The DNA of the CDR3 is TGCAGTGCAGGGAGGAGCACCGGGGAGCTGTTTTTT.

The chain combines TRBV7-2 with TRBJ2-7; 9 nucleotides line up with TRBD2. CDR3 size: 15 residues. After removal of 5 bases from V and 2 bases from J, the junction contained 7 bases not matched to a gene. Germline CDR1 is SGHTA and CDR2 is FQGNSA. The CDR3: CASSPLAGLTYEQYF. CDR3 sequence (DNA): TGTGCCAGCAGCCCTCTAGCGGGATTAACCTACGAGCAGTACTTC. The full variable domain, in which reference TRBV7-2 and TRBJ2-7 provide the parts outside the CDR3, is GAGVSQSPSNKVTEKGKDVELRCDPISGHTALYWYRQSLGQGLEFLIYFQGNSAPDKSGLPSDRFSAERTGGSVSTLTIQRTQQEDSAVYLCASSPLAGLTYEQYFGPGTRLTVT.

This clonotype was observed a few times. The CDR3 here is CASSHLQGLGAANYGYTF. The CDR3 nucleotides read TGTGCCAGCAGTCACTTGCAGGGTCTCGGAGCGGCCAACTATGGCTACACCTTC. This rearrangement joins TRBV6-5 to TRBJ1-2, with D tentatively TRBD1 (5 bases). The CDR3 spans 18 residues. The ends were cut back, 5 bases at V and 2 bases at J, with 24 bases in the middle. Germline CDR1 is MNHEY and CDR2 is SVGAGI.

In this sample, this clonotype turned up many times. V usage is TRBV5-1 and J usage is TRBJ2-3; D is unresolved. V gave up 4 bases and J gave up 2 bases, with 11 bases separating them. This CDR3 is built from 14 residues. Germline CDR1 and CDR2: SGHRS and YFSETQ. For the CDR3, the DNA is TGCGCCAGCAGCCCACCCGGGTTCACAGATACGCAGTATTTT. The encoded protein is CASSPPGFTDTQYF.

A few counts support this clonotype. The rearrangement joins TRBV14 to TRBJ2-2, with unresolved D. Trimming took off 6 bases at V and 6 bases at J, with 11 bases between the two ends. The CDR3 extends over 13 amino acids. CDR1 and CDR2 (germline): SGHDN, FVKESK. DNA of the CDR3: TGTGCCAGCAGTCCCCGGGTAGCCGGGGAGCTGTTTTTT. Residues: CASSPRVAGELFF.

There are many counts of this clonotype. At one boundary the junction diverges from the germline segment, which might be a read error. The chain links TRBV28 to TRBJ1-1; no reliable D call. Germline V gene data show CDR1 as MDHEN and CDR2 as SYDVKM. The CDR3 loop spans 12 amino acids. This chain's CDR3 is CASSSQNTEAFF. DNA for the CDR3: TGCGCCAGCAGCTCACAGAACACTGAAGCTTTCTTT.

This sequence joins TRBV20-1 and TRBJ1-2, with 12 nucleotides matching TRBD1. With V trimmed by 5 bases and J by 8 bases, 9 bases remained unmatched. Germline lookup yields CDR1 DFQATT and CDR2 SNEGSKA (reference sequence). CDR3 length: 14 amino acids. Here the CDR3 DNA reads TGCAGTGCTCCCCGGGACAGGGGGCTCGGAGGCTACACCTTC. Encoded protein: CSAPRDRGLGGYTF.

The rearrangement links TRBV7-2 to TRBJ2-3; 9 positions match TRBD1. The CDR3 totals 15 residues. Germline CDR1 and CDR2: SGHTA and FQGNSA. V was clipped by 4 bases and J by 0 bases; unmatched bases: 2. CDR3 amino acids: CASSSTGGSTDTQYF. CDR3 nucleotides: TGTGCCAGCAGCTCCACAGGGGGCAGCACAGATACGCAGTATTTT.

The chain carries TRBV6-1 and TRBJ2-7; TRBD1 aligns across 8 bases. The V segment lost 6 bases and the J segment 6 bases; nucleotides outside the gene matches: 10. CDR1 and CDR2 (germline): MNHNS, SASEGT. The CDR3 spans 14 residues. The CDR3 loop reads CASSQDRGPSEQYF. The CDR3 nucleotides are TGTGCCAGCAGCCAAGACAGGGGCCCCAGCGAGCAGTACTTC.

V gene TRBV5-5 combines with J gene TRBJ2-2; 13 positions match TRBD2. Trimming at V came to 4 bases and at J to 1 base, leaving 7 bases not matched to a gene. The CDR3 contains 18 residues. Germline CDR1 is SGHKS and CDR2 is YYEKEE (reference sequence). Here the CDR3 reads CASSNGLAGVGNTGELFF. The DNA for the CDR3 is TGTGCCAGCAGCAACGGACTAGCGGGAGTGGGGAACACCGGGGAGCTGTTTTTT.

This clonotype appeared a few times. The chain combines TRBV6-1 with TRBJ2-1; TRBD1 or TRBD2 may be the D gene (6 bases each). V gave up 6 bases and J gave up 3 bases, with 27 bases separating them. Germline CDR1 is MNHNS and CDR2 is SASEGT. The CDR3 consists of 19 residues. The CDR3 region has the DNA TGTGCCAGCAGCCCCGTGAGGGGGGTATCAAACTCCGGCTACAATGAGCAGTTCTTC. Translated: CASSPVRGVSNSGYNEQFF.

This clonotype showed up just a few times. V and J are TRBV27 and TRBJ2-3; 10 nucleotides agree with TRBD2. The germline CDR1 and CDR2 sequences are MNHEY and SMNVEV (reference sequence). This CDR3 contains 17 residues. Losses at the gene ends were 5 bases for V and 1 base for J; bases not matched to a gene: 9. The CDR3 DNA follows: TGTGCCAGCAGTCGGCGGACTAGCGGAGTAGGCACAGATACGCAGTATTTT. Its translation: CASSRRTSGVGTDTQYF.

V and J are TRBV28 and TRBJ2-1, with TRBD2 identical over 9 bases. CDR1 MDHEN and CDR2 SYDVKM come from the germline V gene. CDR3 length equals 16 residues. V shed 1 base, J shed 4 bases, and the junction held 5 bases outside the gene matches. The CDR3 protein is CASSLSLAGAYNEQFF. The CDR3 coding sequence is TGTGCCAGCAGTTTATCCTTAGCGGGAGCGTACAATGAGCAGTTCTTC.

This clonotype occurred a few times. The CDR3 region is CSASAGGNTGELFF. In DNA, the CDR3 is TGCAGTGCTTCAGCGGGAGGGAACACCGGGGAGCTGTTTTTT. The J gene is TRBJ2-2, the V gene TRBV20-1, with 9 bases identical to TRBD2. Germline V lookup: CDR1 DFQATT, CDR2 SNEGSKA (reference sequence). Trimming cost V 5 bases and J 1 base; bases outside gene matches: 2. The CDR3 totals 14 residues.

This clonotype was seen a few times. V usage is TRBV7-6 and J usage is TRBJ1-6; perhaps TRBD1 as D (6 bases). The CDR3 runs to 14 residues. The germline CDR1 and CDR2 sequences are SGHVS and FNYEAQ. V was shortened by 1 base and J by 13 bases, with 14 bases between the two germline ends. The CDR3 loop is CASSLVTGQSPLHF. The CDR3 nucleotides read TGTGCCAGCAGCTTAGTCACAGGGCAGAGTCCCCTCCACTTT.

CDR3 bases: TGTGCCAGCAGCTTAGGAATTGGGATCGCCGCTAATGAAAAACTGTTTTTT. Protein: CASSLGIGIAANEKLFF. The J gene is TRBJ1-4, the V gene TRBV7-6, with D unclear. V lost 1 base and J 3 bases, leaving 15 bases between the germline ends. The CDR3 runs to 17 residues. Germline CDR1 reads SGHVS; CDR2 reads FNYEAQ. Full variable domain (missing parts from reference TRBV7-6 and TRBJ1-4): GAGVSQSPRYKVTKRGQDVALRCDPISGHVSLYWYRQALGQGPEFLTYFNYEAQQDKSGLPNDRFSAERPEGSISTLTIQRTEQRDSAMYRCASSLGIGIAANEKLFFGSGTQLSVL.

This clonotype occurred a few times. V and J are TRBV10-3 and TRBJ2-2; 12 bases agree with TRBD2. V shed 4 bases, J shed 4 bases, and the junction held 1 base outside the gene matches. Germline CDR1 and CDR2: ENHRY and SYGVKD. The CDR3 is 15 residues long. CDR3 residues: CAISGTSGATGELFF. Here the CDR3 DNA reads TGTGCCATCAGTGGGACTAGCGGGGCCACCGGGGAGCTGTTTTTT.

This clonotype appeared a few times. The chain couples TRBV6-2 or TRBV6-3 to TRBJ2-7, with TRBD2 identical over 15 bases. This CDR3 is built from 19 residues. J gave up 3 bases and V 2 bases, and 11 bases lay outside the gene matches. In germline, CDR1 is MNHEY, CDR2 SVGEGT. This CDR3 is CASSYHTGTSGRYYYEQYF. The DNA for the CDR3 is TGTGCCAGCAGTTACCATACCGGGACTAGCGGGAGGTACTACTACGAGCAGTACTTC.

This clonotype was observed many times. The V gene is TRBV7-9, the J gene TRBJ2-3, with 9 bases fitting TRBD2. This CDR3 comprises 14 residues. V lost 4 bases and J lost 7; bases outside the gene matches: 6. Germline assignment: CDR1 SEHNR and CDR2 FQNEAQ (reference sequence). The chain's CDR3 is CASSSSGKVHTQYF. CDR3 nucleotide sequence: TGTGCCAGCAGCTCTAGCGGGAAGGTGCATACGCAGTATTTT.